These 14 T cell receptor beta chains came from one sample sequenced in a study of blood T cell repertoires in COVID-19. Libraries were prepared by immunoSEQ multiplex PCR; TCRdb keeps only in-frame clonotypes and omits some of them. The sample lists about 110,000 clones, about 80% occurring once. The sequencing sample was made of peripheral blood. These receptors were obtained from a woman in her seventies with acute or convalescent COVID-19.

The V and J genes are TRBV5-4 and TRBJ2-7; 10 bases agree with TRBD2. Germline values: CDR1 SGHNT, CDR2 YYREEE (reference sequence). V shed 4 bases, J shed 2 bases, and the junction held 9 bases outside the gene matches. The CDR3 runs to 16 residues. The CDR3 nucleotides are TGTGCCAGCAGCAACCCCGGGACTAGCGCGACCTACGAGCAGTACGTC. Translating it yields CASSNPGTSATYEQYV.

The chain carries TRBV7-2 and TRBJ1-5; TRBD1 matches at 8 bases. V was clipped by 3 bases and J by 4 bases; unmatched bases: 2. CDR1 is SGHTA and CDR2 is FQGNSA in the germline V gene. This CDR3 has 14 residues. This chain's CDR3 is CASSLDRENQPQHF. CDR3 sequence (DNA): TGTGCCAGCAGCTTGGACAGGGAAAATCAGCCCCAGCATTTT.

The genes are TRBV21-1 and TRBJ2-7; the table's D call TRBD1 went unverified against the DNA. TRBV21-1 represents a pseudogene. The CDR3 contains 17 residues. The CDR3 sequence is CASSIKPCRGQSYEQYV. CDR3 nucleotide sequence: TGTGCCAGCAGCATCAAACCCTGCAGGGGGCAGTCCTACGAGCAGTACGTC.

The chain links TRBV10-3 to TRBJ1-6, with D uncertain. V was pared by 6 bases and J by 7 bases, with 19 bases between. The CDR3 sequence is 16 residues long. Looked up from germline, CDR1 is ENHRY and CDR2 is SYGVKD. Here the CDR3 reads CAISLHDRTGNSPLHF. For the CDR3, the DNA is TGTGCCATCAGCCTACACGACCGAACGGGGAATTCACCCCTCCACTTT.

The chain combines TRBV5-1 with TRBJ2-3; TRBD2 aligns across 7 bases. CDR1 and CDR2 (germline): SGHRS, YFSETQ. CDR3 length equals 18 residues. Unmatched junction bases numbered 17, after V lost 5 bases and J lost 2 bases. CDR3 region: CASRSKGTLGLNTDTQYF. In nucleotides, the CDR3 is TGCGCCAGCAGGTCAAAGGGTACCTTGGGACTAAACACAGATACGCAGTATTTT.

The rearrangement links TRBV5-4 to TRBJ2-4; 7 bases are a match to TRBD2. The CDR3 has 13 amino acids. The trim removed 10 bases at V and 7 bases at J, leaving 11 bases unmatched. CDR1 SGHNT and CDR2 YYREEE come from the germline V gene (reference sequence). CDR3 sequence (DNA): TGTGCCGGAGGGGAGGCTAGCGGTAACATTCAGTACTTC. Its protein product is CAGGEASGNIQYF.

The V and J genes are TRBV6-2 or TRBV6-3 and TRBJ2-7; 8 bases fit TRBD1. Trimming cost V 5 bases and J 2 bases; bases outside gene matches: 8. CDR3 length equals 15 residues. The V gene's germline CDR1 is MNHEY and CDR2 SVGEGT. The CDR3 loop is CASSRGTGGPYEQYV. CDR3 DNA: TGTGCCAGCAGTAGGGGAACAGGGGGTCCCTACGAGCAGTACGTC.

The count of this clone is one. In nucleotides, the CDR3 is TGTGCCAGCAGCTTTCGGGGACAGCTAAACACCGGGGAGCTGTTTTTT. Its translation: CASSFRGQLNTGELFF. The chain couples TRBV11-2 to TRBJ2-2; 7 bases fit TRBD1. CDR3 length: 16 residues. V lost 3 bases and J lost 2; bases outside the gene matches: 6. Germline lookup yields CDR1 SGHAT and CDR2 FQNNGV.

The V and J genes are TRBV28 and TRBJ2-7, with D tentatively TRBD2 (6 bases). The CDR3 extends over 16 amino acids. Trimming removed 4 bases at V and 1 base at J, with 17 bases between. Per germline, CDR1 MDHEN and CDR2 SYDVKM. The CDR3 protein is CASSSGVGTPSYEQYF. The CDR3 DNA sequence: TGTGCCAGCAGTTCGGGCGTGGGGACTCCTTCCTACGAGCAGTACTTC.

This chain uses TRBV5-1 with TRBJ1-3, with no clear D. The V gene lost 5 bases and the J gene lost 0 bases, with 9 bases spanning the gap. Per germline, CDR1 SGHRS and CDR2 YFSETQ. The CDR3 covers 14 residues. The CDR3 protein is CASRQQVSGNTIYF. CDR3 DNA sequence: TGCGCCAGCAGACAACAAGTCTCTGGAAACACCATATATTTT.

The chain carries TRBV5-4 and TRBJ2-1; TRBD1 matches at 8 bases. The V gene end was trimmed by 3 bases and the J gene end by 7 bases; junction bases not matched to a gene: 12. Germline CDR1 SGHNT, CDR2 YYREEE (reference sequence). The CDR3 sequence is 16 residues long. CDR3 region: CASSSARDRSFNEQFF. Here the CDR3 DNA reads TGTGCCAGCAGCTCAGCCCGGGACAGGTCCTTTAATGAGCAGTTCTTC.

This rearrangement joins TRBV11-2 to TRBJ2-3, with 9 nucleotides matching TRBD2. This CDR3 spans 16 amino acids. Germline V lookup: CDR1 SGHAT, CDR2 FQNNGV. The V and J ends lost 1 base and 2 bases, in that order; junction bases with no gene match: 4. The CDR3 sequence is CASSLGSGGTTDTQYF. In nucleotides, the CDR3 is TGTGCCAGCAGCTTAGGGAGCGGGGGGACCACAGATACGCAGTATTTT.

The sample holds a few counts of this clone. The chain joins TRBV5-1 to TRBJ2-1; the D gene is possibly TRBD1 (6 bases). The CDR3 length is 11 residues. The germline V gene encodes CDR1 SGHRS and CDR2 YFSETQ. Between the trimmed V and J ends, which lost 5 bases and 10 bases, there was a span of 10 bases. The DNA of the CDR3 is TGCGCCAGCAGTCAGGGGATGGAGCAGTTCTTC. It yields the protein CASSQGMEQFF.

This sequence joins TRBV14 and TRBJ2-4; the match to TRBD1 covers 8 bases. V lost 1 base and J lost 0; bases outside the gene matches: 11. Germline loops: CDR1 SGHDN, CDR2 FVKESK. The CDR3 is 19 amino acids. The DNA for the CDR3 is TGTGCCAGCAGCCAAGCTAACGCAGGGGGCCGCACAGCCAAAAACATTCAGTACTTC. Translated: CASSQANAGGRTAKNIQYF. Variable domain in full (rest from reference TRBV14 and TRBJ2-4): EAGVTQFPSHSVIEKGQTVTLRCDPISGHDNLYWYRRVMGKEIKFLLHFVKESKQDESGMPNNRFLAERTGGTYSTLKVQPAELEDSGVYFCASSQANAGGRTAKNIQYFGAGTRLSVL.